The 10 T cell receptor beta chains presented below share a single source sample, sequenced in a study of glioma-infiltrating T cells after dendritic cell vaccination. The time point was: after dendritic cell vaccination, including at tumor progression/relapse. Measured with immunoSEQ multiplex PCR; TCRdb has only the in-frame clones, and not every one. The sample holds about 50,000 clones, 75% to 90% seen once. The sequencing used blood, collected after dendritic cell vaccination. These receptors came from a human donor with glioblastoma.

The chain uses TRBV4-3 and TRBJ2-7; the D is unclear. Trimming stripped 0 bases from V and 3 bases from J, with 9 bases between. Germline CDR1 is LGHNA and CDR2 is YSLEER. This CDR3 contains 14 residues. In DNA form, the CDR3 reads TGCGCCAGCAGCCAAGATAGAAACAGCTACGAGCAGTACTTC. Amino acid sequence: CASSQDRNSYEQYF.

The chain has TRBV10-3 and TRBJ1-2; 8 bases are shared with TRBD1. This CDR3 comprises 15 residues. Germline lookup yields CDR1 ENHRY and CDR2 SYGVKD. The V and J ends lost 4 bases and 2 bases, in that order; junction bases with no gene match: 6. CDR3 in amino acids: CAISGDRTLNYGYTF. The CDR3 nucleotides read TGTGCCATCAGTGGGGACAGGACCTTAAACTATGGCTACACCTTC.

J is TRBJ2-2 and V is TRBV10-3; D is ambiguous. Germline V gene data show CDR1 as ENHRY and CDR2 as SYGVKD. Between the trimmed V and J ends, which lost 11 bases and 0 bases, there was a span of 13 bases. CDR3 length: 14 amino acids. The CDR3 here is CAARESANTGELFF. The CDR3 DNA is TGTGCCGCCCGAGAATCCGCGAACACCGGGGAGCTGTTTTTT.

V is TRBV10-3 and J is TRBJ1-4; D remains ambiguous. This CDR3 has 13 amino acids. Between the trimmed V and J ends, which lost 2 bases and 4 bases, there was a span of 5 bases. Germline lookup yields CDR1 ENHRY and CDR2 SYGVKD. CDR3 residues: CAISESGNEKLFF. DNA for the CDR3: TGTGCCATCAGTGAGAGCGGTAATGAAAAACTGTTTTTT.

In its sample, this clone was seen once. This chain uses TRBV29-1 with TRBJ1-1; TRBD1 matches 7 bases. The length of the CDR3 is 14 residues. Germline V gene lookup returns CDR1 SQVTM and CDR2 ANQGSEA. With 3 bases clipped from V and 0 bases from J, the junction kept 4 bases outside the gene matches. CDR3 coding DNA: TGCAGCGTTGATCGGGACAGCATGAACACTGAAGCTTTCTTT. It specifies CSVDRDSMNTEAFF.

This chain joins TRBV19 and TRBJ2-3, with a possible D match to TRBD2 (5 bases). Per the germline V gene, CDR1 is LNHDA and CDR2 is SQIVND (reference sequence). Trimming shortened V by 7 bases and J by 8 bases, and 25 bases separated the two germline ends. CDR3 length: 16 residues. The chain's CDR3 is CASTITIGGFRRTQYF. For the CDR3, the DNA is TGTGCCAGTACCATCACTATAGGAGGCTTCCGCCGTACGCAGTATTTT.

The chain couples TRBV5-1 to TRBJ2-7; D gene uncertain. CDR3 length: 16 residues. CDR1 is SGHRS, CDR2 YFSETQ, per germline. V was shortened by 4 bases and J by 3 bases, with 20 bases between the two germline ends. The CDR3 here is CASSLSPTEKNYEQYF. The CDR3 nucleotides are TGCGCCAGCAGCCTGTCCCCTACAGAGAAAAACTACGAGCAGTACTTC.

This clone was picked up one time. The CDR3 protein is CASSQVGQGPRVQFF. In DNA, the CDR3 is TGTGCCAGCAGCCAAGTGGGACAGGGCCCCAGAGTGCAGTTCTTC. The chain is built from TRBV7-8 and TRBJ2-1, with 9 bases matching TRBD1. The CDR3 runs 15 residues. Germline V gives CDR1 SGHVS, CDR2 FQNEAQ. The trim removed 5 bases at V and 12 bases at J, leaving 14 bases unmatched.

This chain joins TRBV19 and TRBJ1-2, with D perhaps matching TRBD1 (5 bases). With 5 bases removed from V and 8 bases from J, the gap between germline ends came to 21 bases. CDR1 is LNHDA, CDR2 SQIVND, per germline (reference sequence). This CDR3 has 15 amino acids. As DNA, the CDR3 is TGTGCCAGTAGTGGGGGGGGAACCAACGCGGCGGGCTACACCTTC. This gives the protein CASSGGGTNAAGYTF.

The J gene is TRBJ2-1, the V gene TRBV5-1; 13 nucleotides agree with TRBD2. Germline CDR1 and CDR2: SGHRS and YFSETQ. With 4 bases clipped from V and 5 bases from J, the junction kept 3 bases outside the gene matches. This CDR3 has 15 amino acids. The CDR3 is CASSLGTSGNNEQFF. The CDR3 bases are TGCGCCAGCAGCCTCGGGACTAGCGGGAACAATGAGCAGTTCTTC. The full variable domain, in which reference TRBV5-1 and TRBJ2-1 provide the parts outside the CDR3, is KAGVTQTPRYLIKTRGQQVTLSCSPISGHRSVSWYQQTPGQGLQFLFEYFSETQRNKGNFPGRFSGRQFSNSRSEMNVSTLELGDSALYLCASSLGTSGNNEQFFGPGTRLTVL.